What follows are 28 T cell receptor beta chains derived from one specimen sequenced in a study of cytomegalovirus exposure and HLA in healthy donors. PCR primers comprised 60 Vbeta and 13 Jbeta primers. Measured with immunoSEQ multiplex PCR; TCRdb has only the in-frame clones, and not every one. This listing includes around 100,000 clones. Source material: PBMCs. These receptors originate from a middle-aged man in good health and CMV-seronegative.

The CDR3 sequence: CASSLNWNTEAFF. Written as DNA, the CDR3 is TGTGCCAGCAGCTTAAACTGGAACACTGAAGCTTTCTTT. The chain links TRBV5-4 to TRBJ1-1, with D hard to call. Germline loops: CDR1 SGHNT, CDR2 YYREEE (reference sequence). V was cut by 2 bases and J by 1 base, with 6 bases left in between. The CDR3 runs 13 residues.

This chain uses TRBV13 with TRBJ2-7; TRBD1 might be the D (6 bases). Trimming took 0 bases from V and 4 from J, leaving 13 bases between them. The germline CDR1 and CDR2 sequences are PRHDT and FYEKMQ (reference sequence). The CDR3 spans 15 residues. This CDR3 is CASSLGGGPHYEQYF. In DNA, the CDR3 is TGTGCCAGCAGCTTAGGTGGGGGCCCGCATTACGAGCAGTACTTC.

The rearrangement joins TRBV5-1 to TRBJ1-2; D not resolved. The germline V and J ends were trimmed by 7 bases and 7 bases, with 14 bases remaining between them. CDR1 and CDR2 from the germline V gene are SGHRS and YFSETQ. The CDR3 sequence is 12 residues long. Here the CDR3 DNA reads TGCGCCAGCTCCTTCCCAGGTGGTGGCTACACCTTC. Translation gives CASSFPGGGYTF.

The CDR3, as DNA: TGTGCCAGCAGCTCGGGACTAGCGGGAGCCCGAAACACAGATACGCAGTATTTT. Its translation: CASSSGLAGARNTDTQYF. The chain has TRBV7-9 and TRBJ2-3; 14 positions match TRBD2. Germline V gene sequence: CDR1 SEHNR, CDR2 FQNEAQ (reference sequence). V trimming: 4 bases; J trimming: 2 bases; junction bases outside the gene matches: 8. The CDR3 loop spans 18 amino acids.

The chain recombines TRBV6-5 with TRBJ2-1, with a tentative D call TRBD2 (6 bases). Germline V gene data show CDR1 as MNHEY and CDR2 as SVGAGI. V lost 7 bases, J lost 2 bases, and 12 bases lay in between. CDR3 length equals 14 residues. The CDR3 is CASNAGQPYNEQFF. In DNA, the CDR3 is TGTGCCAGCAATGCGGGGCAACCCTACAATGAGCAGTTCTTC.

The chain recombines TRBV10-1 with TRBJ2-5, with 7 bases matching TRBD1. Germline V CDR1 and CDR2: WNHNN, SYGVQD (reference sequence). This CDR3 has 12 residues. V was pared by 6 bases and J by 6 bases, with 4 bases of the junction left unmatched. Here the CDR3 reads CASRTGWQTQYF. The CDR3 bases are TGCGCCAGCAGGACAGGGTGGCAGACCCAGTACTTC.

The J gene is TRBJ2-2, the V gene TRBV5-1, with D possibly TRBD1 on 6 matching bases. This CDR3 is built from 14 residues. Germline-derived CDR1 and CDR2 are SGHRS and YFSETQ. V was cut by 4 bases and J by 6 bases, with 13 bases left in between. CDR3 nucleotide sequence: TGCGCCAGCAGCCGTGCACAGGGCCCCGGGGAGCTGTTTTTT. Its translation is CASSRAQGPGELFF.

The chain has TRBV30 and TRBJ1-6; D might be TRBD1 (6 bases). Trimming took off 1 base at V and 8 bases at J, with 9 bases between the two ends. CDR1 GTSNPN and CDR2 SVGIG come from the germline V gene (reference sequence). There are 13 residues in the CDR3. The CDR3 bases are TGTGCCTGGAGTGAGAACAGGGATTCACCCCTCCACTTT. Translation gives CAWSENRDSPLHF.

The chain couples TRBV7-2 to TRBJ2-7; D call uncertain. Germline CDR1 SGHTA, CDR2 FQGNSA. With 5 bases removed from V and 6 bases from J, the gap between germline ends came to 11 bases. This CDR3 comprises 12 residues. CDR3 loop: CASSRGEAEQYF. The CDR3 nucleotides read TGTGCCAGCAGCAGAGGAGAGGCCGAGCAGTACTTC.

According to its frequency, this clone is medium-sized. The chain links TRBV19 to TRBJ2-7; 7 bases are a match to TRBD2. V shed 7 bases and J 4 bases; nucleotides not matched to a gene: 7. The germline CDR1 and CDR2 sequences are LNHDA and SQIVND (reference sequence). This CDR3 comprises 13 residues. The CDR3 coding sequence is TGTGCCAGTACACCGTCGGGGGGATACGAGCAGTACTTC. Its translation: CASTPSGGYEQYF.

The J gene is TRBJ1-1, the V gene TRBV7-9, with D unresolved. V lost 5 bases, J lost 5 bases, and 15 bases lay in between. In germline, CDR1 is SEHNR, CDR2 FQNEAQ (reference sequence). This CDR3 has 14 amino acids. CDR3: CASSPEFPRTEAFF. The CDR3 DNA reads as TGTGCCAGCAGCCCCGAGTTCCCGAGGACTGAAGCTTTCTTT.

This sequence joins TRBV11-2 and TRBJ1-1, with TRBD1 identical over 7 bases. Germline lookup yields CDR1 SGHAT and CDR2 FQNNGV. This CDR3 comprises 15 residues. V trimming: 5 bases; J trimming: 1 base; junction bases outside the gene matches: 7. CDR3 in amino acids: CASSTRRTGNTEAFF. The CDR3 coding sequence is TGTGCCAGCAGCACACGCCGGACAGGGAACACTGAAGCTTTCTTT.

This chain links TRBV27 with TRBJ2-5; TRBD1 is a possible D gene (5 bases). V lost 7 bases to trimming and J lost 1 base, with 16 bases between them. CDR3 length equals 15 residues. CDR1 and CDR2 (germline): MNHEY, SMNVEV (reference sequence). CDR3 DNA sequence: TGTGCCAGCAAAGTCAACAGGAACCCCCAAGAGACCCAGTACTTC. Translation: CASKVNRNPQETQYF.

This chain joins TRBV5-1 and TRBJ1-1; a weak D match, TRBD1 (5 bases). There are 13 residues in the CDR3. The germline CDR1 and CDR2 sequences are SGHRS and YFSETQ. V was trimmed by 0 bases and J by 4 bases, leaving 7 bases between them. The CDR3 coding sequence is TGCGCCAGCAGCTTGGGGGGCCCCACTGAAGCTTTCTTT. This sequence encodes CASSLGGPTEAFF.

The CDR3 nucleotides read TGTGCCTGGAGTGTAGGACAGGGGACTAATGAAAAACTGTTTTTT. This sequence encodes CAWSVGQGTNEKLFF. The chain has TRBV30 and TRBJ1-4; 9 nucleotides align to TRBD1. The V segment lost 0 bases and the J segment 2 bases; nucleotides outside the gene matches: 1. The CDR3 consists of 15 residues. Germline V gene lookup returns CDR1 GTSNPN and CDR2 SVGIG (reference sequence).

The chain couples TRBV4-1 to TRBJ2-3; D is uncertain. Germline V gene data show CDR1 as MGHRA and CDR2 as YSYEKL. This CDR3 is 15 amino acids long. The V gene lost 0 bases and the J gene lost 1 base, with 8 bases spanning the gap. DNA of the CDR3: TGCGCCAGCAGCCAAGATCGCCTAGGCACAGATACGCAGTATTTT. This translates into CASSQDRLGTDTQYF.

The rearrangement links TRBV5-6 to TRBJ1-2; D gene unclear. The CDR3 totals 14 residues. In germline, CDR1 is SGHDT, CDR2 YYEEEE. Between the trimmed V and J ends, which lost 7 bases and 1 base, there was a span of 14 bases. Here the CDR3 DNA reads TGTGCCAGCCGCCGAGATAGTCTTAACTATGGCTACACCTTC. It codes for CASRRDSLNYGYTF.

The J gene is TRBJ2-7, the V gene TRBV7-9; the match to TRBD2 covers 11 bases. CDR3 length: 14 amino acids. Germline-derived CDR1 and CDR2 are SEHNR and FQNEAQ (reference sequence). The trim removed 3 bases at V and 7 bases at J, leaving 5 bases unmatched. Here the CDR3 DNA reads TGTGCCAGCAGCTTTAGCGGGAGGGCCGGTGAGCAGTACTTC. Protein product: CASSFSGRAGEQYF. The entire variable domain, with the rest obtained from reference TRBV7-9 and TRBJ2-7, is as follows: DTGVSQNPRHKITKRGQNVTFRCDPISEHNRLYWYRQTLGQGPEFLTYFQNEAQLEKSRLLSDRFSAERPKGSFSTLEIQRTEQGDSAMYLCASSFSGRAGEQYFGPGTRLTVT.

The chain employs TRBV5-4 and TRBJ2-5; tentatively, D is TRBD2 (5 bases). This CDR3 comprises 15 residues. Germline CDR1 reads SGHNT; CDR2 reads YYREEE (reference sequence). The germline V and J ends were trimmed by 4 bases and 11 bases, with 24 bases remaining between them. The CDR3 bases are TGTGCCAGCAGCCCCACCCCGGCGGATTTTGGGGAGCAGTACTTC. This encodes CASSPTPADFGEQYF.

This chain joins TRBV9 and TRBJ2-7; TRBD1 agrees at 9 bases. J gave up 3 bases and V 0 bases, and 4 bases lay outside the gene matches. Germline CDR1 is SGDLS and CDR2 is YYNGEE. This CDR3 is built from 15 residues. CDR3 region: CASSVEGGQGYEQYF. The CDR3, as DNA: TGTGCCAGCAGCGTAGAAGGGGGACAGGGCTACGAGCAGTACTTC.

The chain has TRBV6-1 and TRBJ2-5; unclear D gene. Germline loops: CDR1 MNHNS, CDR2 SASEGT. Trimming shortened V by 6 bases and J by 1 base, and 15 bases separated the two germline ends. This CDR3 has 15 residues. The CDR3: CASSPGGYPQETQYF. CDR3 in DNA: TGTGCCAGCAGCCCCGGCGGCTACCCCCAAGAGACCCAGTACTTC.

This rearrangement joins TRBV19 to TRBJ2-1; D is possibly TRBD1 (6 bases). CDR1 and CDR2 (germline): LNHDA, SQIVND (reference sequence). The ends were cut back, 3 bases at V and 10 bases at J, with 7 bases in the middle. The CDR3 runs 11 residues. In nucleotides, the CDR3 is TGTGCCAGTAGTATCCAGGGGGAGCAGTTCTTC. Its protein is CASSIQGEQFF.

J is TRBJ2-1 and V is TRBV9; weak D call: TRBD2 (6 bases). Trimming stripped 0 bases from V and 6 bases from J, with 13 bases between. The CDR3 has 15 residues. CDR1 SGDLS and CDR2 YYNGEE come from the germline V gene. The CDR3 DNA is TGTGCCAGCAGCGTAGACCCTGCGGGGTCCAATGAGCAGTTCTTC. Translated, it gives CASSVDPAGSNEQFF.

J is TRBJ2-7 and V is TRBV19; 9 bases map to TRBD1. With V trimmed by 7 bases and J by 7 bases, 23 bases remained unmatched. CDR3 size: 18 residues. Germline CDR1 reads LNHDA; CDR2 reads SQIVND (reference sequence). The CDR3 DNA reads as TGTGCCAGTACCTCCCTGGGACAGGGAACCCCCGCGACGGAGGAGCAGTACTTC. Translation: CASTSLGQGTPATEEQYF. The whole variable domain, remainder taken from reference TRBV19 and TRBJ2-7, is DGGITQSPKYLFRKEGQNVTLSCEQNLNHDAMYWYRQDPGQGLRLIYYSQIVNDFQKGDIAEGYSVSREKKESFPLTVTSAQKNPTAFYLCASTSLGQGTPATEEQYFGPGTRLTVT.

V gene TRBV10-3 combines with J gene TRBJ2-5, with D possibly being TRBD1 (6 bases). The CDR3 spans 13 residues. Trimming took 7 bases from V and 3 from J, leaving 12 bases between them. Germline V lookup: CDR1 ENHRY, CDR2 SYGVKD. The CDR3 loop reads CAINGQNEETQYF. The CDR3 nucleotides read TGTGCCATCAACGGACAGAATGAAGAGACCCAGTACTTC.

The chain uses TRBV11-2 and TRBJ2-5, with unresolved D. The DNA end lines up better with TRBJ2-7; the J call may be wrong. The CDR3 is made up of 15 amino acids. Germline V lookup: CDR1 SGHAT, CDR2 FQNNGV. The CDR3 region has the DNA TGTGCCAGCAGCTTAACCCTGGTGCCCCTCTACGAGCAGTACTTC. Amino acids: CASSLTLVPLYEQYF.

The V call is TRBV2, the J call TRBJ2-7; TRBD2 matches 9 bases. V gave up 0 bases and J gave up 3 bases; unmatched junction bases: 9. The germline V gene has CDR1 SNHLY and CDR2 FYNNEI. The CDR3 is made up of 17 amino acids. CDR3 amino acids: CASSEALPSGTSYEQYF. The CDR3 region has the DNA TGTGCCAGCAGTGAAGCGCTTCCTAGCGGGACTAGCTACGAGCAGTACTTC.

The chain links TRBV19 to TRBJ2-3; TRBD1 might be the D (5 bases). CDR3 length: 14 residues. Germline CDR1 LNHDA, CDR2 SQIVND (reference sequence). V dropped 5 bases and J dropped 0 bases, with 9 bases sitting between them. CDR3: CASSGHGSTDTQYF. The CDR3 region has the DNA TGTGCCAGTAGTGGACACGGTAGCACAGATACGCAGTATTTT.